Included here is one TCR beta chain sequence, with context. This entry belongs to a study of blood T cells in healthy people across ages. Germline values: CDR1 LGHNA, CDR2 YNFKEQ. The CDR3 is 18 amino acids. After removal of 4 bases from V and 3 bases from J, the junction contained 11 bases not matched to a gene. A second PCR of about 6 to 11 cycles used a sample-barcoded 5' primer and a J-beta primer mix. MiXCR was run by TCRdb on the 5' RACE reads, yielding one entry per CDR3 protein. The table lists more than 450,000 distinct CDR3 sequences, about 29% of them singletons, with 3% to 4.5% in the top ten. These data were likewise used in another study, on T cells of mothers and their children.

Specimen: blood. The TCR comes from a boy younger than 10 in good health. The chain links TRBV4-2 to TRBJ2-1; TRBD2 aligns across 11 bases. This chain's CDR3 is CASSPTGASGRSYNEQFF. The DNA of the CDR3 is TGTGCCAGCAGCCCCACAGGAGCTAGCGGGAGGAGCTACAATGAGCAGTTCTTC.